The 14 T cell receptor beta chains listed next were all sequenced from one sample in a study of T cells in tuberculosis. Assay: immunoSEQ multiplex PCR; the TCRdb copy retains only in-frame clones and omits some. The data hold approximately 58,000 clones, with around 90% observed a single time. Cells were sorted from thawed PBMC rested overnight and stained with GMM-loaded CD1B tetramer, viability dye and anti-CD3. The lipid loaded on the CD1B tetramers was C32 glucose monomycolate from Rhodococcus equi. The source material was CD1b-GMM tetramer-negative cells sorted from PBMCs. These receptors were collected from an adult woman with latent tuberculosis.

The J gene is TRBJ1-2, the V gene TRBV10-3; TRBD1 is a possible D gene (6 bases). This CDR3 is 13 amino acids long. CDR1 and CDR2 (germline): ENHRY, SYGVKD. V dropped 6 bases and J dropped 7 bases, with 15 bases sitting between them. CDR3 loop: CAIRPTGISGYTF. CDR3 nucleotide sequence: TGTGCCATCAGGCCTACAGGGATCTCTGGCTACACCTTC.

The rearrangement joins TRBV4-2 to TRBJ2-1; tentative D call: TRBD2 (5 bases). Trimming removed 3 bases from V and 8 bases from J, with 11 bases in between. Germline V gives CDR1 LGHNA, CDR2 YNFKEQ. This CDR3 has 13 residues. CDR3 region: CASSHAGGDEQFF. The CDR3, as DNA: TGTGCCAGCAGCCACGCAGGAGGCGATGAGCAGTTCTTC.

The CDR3 region has the DNA TGTGCCAGCAGTGCAGTTCTGTGGGAGACCCAGTACTTC. It encodes CASSAVLWETQYF. The rearrangement links TRBV2 to TRBJ2-5; D is uncertain. Trimming left V 4 bases short and J 5 bases short, with 11 bases between. Germline V lookup: CDR1 SNHLY, CDR2 FYNNEI. This CDR3 has 13 amino acids.

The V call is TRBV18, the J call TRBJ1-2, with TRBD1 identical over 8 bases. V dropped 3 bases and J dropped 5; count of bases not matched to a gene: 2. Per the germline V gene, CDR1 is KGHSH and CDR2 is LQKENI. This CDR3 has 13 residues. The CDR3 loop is CASSPTGAYGYTF. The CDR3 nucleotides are TGTGCCAGCTCACCGACAGGGGCGTATGGCTACACCTTC.

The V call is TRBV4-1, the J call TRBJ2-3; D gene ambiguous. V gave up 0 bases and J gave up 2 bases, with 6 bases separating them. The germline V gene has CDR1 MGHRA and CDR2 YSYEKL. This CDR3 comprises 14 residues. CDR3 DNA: TGCGCCAGCAGCCAAGATCCCCTCACAGATACGCAGTATTTT. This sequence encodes CASSQDPLTDTQYF.

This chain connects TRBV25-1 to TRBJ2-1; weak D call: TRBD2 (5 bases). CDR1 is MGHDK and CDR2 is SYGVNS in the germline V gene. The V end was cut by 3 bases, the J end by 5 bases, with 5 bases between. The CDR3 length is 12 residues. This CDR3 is CASSERDNEQFF. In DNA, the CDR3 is TGTGCCAGCAGTGAGCGGGACAATGAGCAGTTCTTC.

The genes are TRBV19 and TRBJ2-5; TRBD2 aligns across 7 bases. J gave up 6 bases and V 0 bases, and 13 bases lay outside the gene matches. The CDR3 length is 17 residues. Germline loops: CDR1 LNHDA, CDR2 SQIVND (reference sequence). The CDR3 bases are TGTGCCAGTAGTATAGAGGGGGGACCGCGGGGGTTCAAGACCCAGTACTTC. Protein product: CASSIEGGPRGFKTQYF.

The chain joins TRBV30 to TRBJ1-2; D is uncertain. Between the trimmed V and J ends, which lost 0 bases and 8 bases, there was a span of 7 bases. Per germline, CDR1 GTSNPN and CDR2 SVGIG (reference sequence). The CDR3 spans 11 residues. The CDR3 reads CAWSVNGGYTF. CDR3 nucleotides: TGTGCCTGGAGTGTAAATGGCGGCTACACCTTC.

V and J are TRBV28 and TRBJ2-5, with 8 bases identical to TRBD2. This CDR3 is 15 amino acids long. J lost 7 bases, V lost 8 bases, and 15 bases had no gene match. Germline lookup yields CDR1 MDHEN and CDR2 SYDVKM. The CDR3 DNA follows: TGTGCCAGCTGTACTCCGAGACTAGCGTGTGGGACCCAGTACTTC. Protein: CASCTPRLACGTQYF.

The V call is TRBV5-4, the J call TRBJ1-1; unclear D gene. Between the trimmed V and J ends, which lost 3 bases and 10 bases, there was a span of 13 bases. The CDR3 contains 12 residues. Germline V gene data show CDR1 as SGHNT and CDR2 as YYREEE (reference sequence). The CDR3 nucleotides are TGTGCCAGCAGCTCAAAAACTTCGGGAGCTTTCTTT. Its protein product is CASSSKTSGAFF.

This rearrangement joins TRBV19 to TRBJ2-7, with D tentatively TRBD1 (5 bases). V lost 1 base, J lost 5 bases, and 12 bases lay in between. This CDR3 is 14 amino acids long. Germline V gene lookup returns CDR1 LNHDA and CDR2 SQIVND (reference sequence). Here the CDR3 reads CASSIANRKDEQYF. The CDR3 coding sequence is TGTGCCAGTAGTATAGCTAACAGGAAGGACGAGCAGTACTTC.

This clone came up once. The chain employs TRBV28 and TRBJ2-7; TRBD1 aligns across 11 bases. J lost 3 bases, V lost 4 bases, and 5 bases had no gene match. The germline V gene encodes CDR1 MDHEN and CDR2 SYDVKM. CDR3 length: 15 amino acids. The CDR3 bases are TGTGCCAGCAGTTCGAGGACAGGGGGCTACTACGAGCAGTACTTC. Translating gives CASSSRTGGYYEQYF.

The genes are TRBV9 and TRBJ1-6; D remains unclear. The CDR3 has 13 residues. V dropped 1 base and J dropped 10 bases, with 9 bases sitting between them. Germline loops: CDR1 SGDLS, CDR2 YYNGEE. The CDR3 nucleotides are TGTGCCAGCAGCGTATCCCCTCTCTCACCCCTCCACTTT. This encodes CASSVSPLSPLHF.

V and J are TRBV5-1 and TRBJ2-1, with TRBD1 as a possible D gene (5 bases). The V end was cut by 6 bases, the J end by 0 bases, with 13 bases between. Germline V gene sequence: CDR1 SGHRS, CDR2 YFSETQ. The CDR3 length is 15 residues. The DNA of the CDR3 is TGCGCCAGCAATGGTAGGGGAAGCTCCTACAATGAGCAGTTCTTC. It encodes CASNGRGSSYNEQFF.